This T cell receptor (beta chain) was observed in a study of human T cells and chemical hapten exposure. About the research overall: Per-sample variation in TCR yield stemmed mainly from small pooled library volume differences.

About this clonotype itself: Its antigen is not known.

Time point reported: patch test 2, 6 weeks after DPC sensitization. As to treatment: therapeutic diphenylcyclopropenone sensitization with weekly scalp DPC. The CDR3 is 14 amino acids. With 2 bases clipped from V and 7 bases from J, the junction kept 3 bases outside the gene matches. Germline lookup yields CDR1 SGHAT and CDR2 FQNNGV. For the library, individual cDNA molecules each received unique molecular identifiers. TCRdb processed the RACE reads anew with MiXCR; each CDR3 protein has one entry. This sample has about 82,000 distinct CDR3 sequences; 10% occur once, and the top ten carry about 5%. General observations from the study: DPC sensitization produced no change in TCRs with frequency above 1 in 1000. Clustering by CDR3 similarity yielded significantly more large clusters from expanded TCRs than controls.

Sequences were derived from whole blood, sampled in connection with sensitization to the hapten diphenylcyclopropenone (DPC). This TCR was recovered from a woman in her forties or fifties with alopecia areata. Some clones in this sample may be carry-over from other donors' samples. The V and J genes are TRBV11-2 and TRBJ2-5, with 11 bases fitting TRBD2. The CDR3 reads CASSLTSGSGTQYF. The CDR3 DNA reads TGTGCCAGCAGCTTAACTAGCGGGAGTGGGACCCAGTACTTC.